The 27 T cell receptor beta chains reported below all come from one sample, sequenced in a study of CD8+ T cells in alopecia areata. RNA was isolated and reverse transcribed to cDNA, the sequencing template. Profiled with immunoSEQ multiplex PCR; TCRdb holds only in-frame clones, not every one. Here the sample spans about 11,000 clones, over 55% being singletons. In alopecia areata patients, both lesional scalp punch biopsies and peripheral blood were collected. The sequenced sample consisted of skin. The receptors stem from a human donor with alopecia areata.

This clone occurred a few times. The CDR3 reads CASSKRQDNSPLHF. CDR3 nucleotides: TGTGCCAGCAGCAAACGGCAGGACAATTCACCCCTCCACTTT. V gene TRBV21-1 combines with J gene TRBJ1-6. TRBV21-1 is a pseudogene. This CDR3 region has 14 residues.

This chain joins TRBV5-6 and TRBJ1-3; D perhaps matches TRBD1 (5 bases). Looked up from germline, CDR1 is SGHDT and CDR2 is YYEEEE. CDR3 size: 15 residues. Trimming pared 2 bases from V and 4 bases from J, leaving 13 bases between. The CDR3 is CASSFPGFDGNTIYF. Written as DNA, the CDR3 is TGTGCCAGCAGCTTTCCAGGGTTCGACGGAAACACCATATATTTT.

The rearrangement links TRBV5-6 to TRBJ2-1; D could derive from TRBD1 or TRBD2 (7 bases each). The CDR3 covers 13 residues. Germline V gives CDR1 SGHDT, CDR2 YYEEEE. V was pared by 7 bases and J by 8 bases, with 16 bases between. CDR3 in DNA: TGTGCCAGCGGGGGGGGAGGGGGCGATGAGCAGTTCTTC. It is translated as CASGGGGGDEQFF.

V is TRBV28 and J is TRBJ1-1; 8 bases fit TRBD1. From germline, CDR1 is MDHEN and CDR2 SYDVKM. CDR3 length: 14 amino acids. V lost 3 bases, J lost 4 bases, and 4 bases stayed unmatched. The chain's CDR3 is CASSLRQGATEAFF. The CDR3 DNA is TGTGCCAGCAGTTTGCGTCAGGGGGCCACTGAAGCTTTCTTT.

The CDR3 loop is CASSVGGSGSWETQYF. In DNA form, the CDR3 reads TGTGCCAGCAGCGTAGGGGGGAGCGGGAGTTGGGAGACCCAGTACTTC. The rearrangement joins TRBV9 to TRBJ2-5, with TRBD2 matching over 8 bases. The CDR3 has 16 residues. Germline lookup yields CDR1 SGDLS and CDR2 YYNGEE. V lost 0 bases to trimming and J lost 5 bases; unmatched junction nucleotides: 9.

The chain is built from TRBV5-1 and TRBJ2-1; TRBD1 matches at 10 bases. V lost 0 bases and J lost 7; bases outside the gene matches: 19. The CDR3 extends over 20 amino acids. Germline V lookup: CDR1 SGHRS, CDR2 YFSETQ. DNA for the CDR3: TGCGCCAGCAGCTTGGAACGACAGGGGGCGCTTGTTCGCGTTAGTAATGAGCAGTTCTTC. Translating it yields CASSLERQGALVRVSNEQFF.

V gene TRBV25-1 combines with J gene TRBJ1-1; D may be TRBD1 (5 bases). The CDR3 spans 16 residues. Germline V gives CDR1 MGHDK, CDR2 SYGVNS. With 5 bases removed from V and 3 bases from J, the gap between germline ends came to 19 bases. CDR3 sequence: CASSTYGEAGYTEAFF. DNA of the CDR3: TGTGCCAGCAGTACCTACGGGGAGGCAGGGTACACTGAAGCTTTCTTT.

This clone turned up a few times. V is TRBV7-9 and J is TRBJ1-1; 8 bases match TRBD1. There are 14 residues in the CDR3. The V gene's germline CDR1 is SEHNR and CDR2 FQNEAQ (reference sequence). Unmatched junction bases numbered 3, after V lost 5 bases and J lost 1 base. DNA of the CDR3: TGTGCCAGCAGCCCGACAGGGGCGAACACTGAAGCTTTCTTT. As protein: CASSPTGANTEAFF.

This clone came up once. This chain joins TRBV6-6 and TRBJ2-5; no firm D call. The V end lost 0 bases, the J end lost 2 bases, and 10 bases lay between the germline ends. The germline CDR1 and CDR2 sequences are MNHNY and SVGAGI (reference sequence). CDR3 length equals 15 residues. The CDR3 nucleotides are TGTGCCAGCAGTTACTCTTCCCTGATACAAGAGACCCAGTACTTC. Residues: CASSYSSLIQETQYF.

The CDR3 nucleotides read TGTGCCAGCAGTCATACCTACGAGCAGTACTTC. Protein: CASSHTYEQYF. The rearrangement joins TRBV6-6 to TRBJ2-7, with unresolved D. Germline CDR1 is MNHNY and CDR2 is SVGAGI (reference sequence). The V end was cut by 5 bases, the J end by 2 bases, with 4 bases between. The CDR3 contains 11 residues.

J is TRBJ1-5 and V is TRBV7-9; D uncertain. The CDR3 is 15 amino acids. Trimming cost V 5 bases and J 0 bases, with 11 bases left between them. Germline CDR1 is SEHNR and CDR2 is FQNEAQ (reference sequence). The DNA for the CDR3 is TGTGCCAGCAGCCTCAGCGGGTTTAGCAATCAGCCCCAGCATTTT. Protein product: CASSLSGFSNQPQHF.

The rearrangement links TRBV28 to TRBJ1-2; possibly TRBD1 for D (6 bases). V was cut by 6 bases and J by 5 bases, with 13 bases left in between. This CDR3 comprises 13 residues. The germline CDR1 and CDR2 sequences are MDHEN and SYDVKM. The CDR3 DNA is TGTGCCAGCAGCCCCGGGACAAATTATGGCTACACCTTC. It translates to CASSPGTNYGYTF.

The chain recombines TRBV28 with TRBJ2-5; 11 positions match TRBD2. J lost 5 bases, V lost 2 bases, and 1 base had no gene match. The CDR3 loop spans 14 amino acids. The germline gives CDR1 MDHEN, CDR2 SYDVKM. The CDR3 region is CASSLRLAGETQYF. In DNA, the CDR3 is TGTGCCAGCAGTTTAAGACTAGCGGGGGAGACCCAGTACTTC.

The chain is built from TRBV7-2 and TRBJ1-1; D gene uncertain. Trimming took off 2 bases at V and 1 base at J, with 20 bases between the two ends. From germline, CDR1 is SGHTA and CDR2 FQGNSA. CDR3 length: 18 amino acids. The CDR3 nucleotides read TGTGCCAGCAGCTTACGAGCCCCGTCCCAGAGGCGGAACACTGAAGCTTTCTTT. The encoded protein is CASSLRAPSQRRNTEAFF.

The chain joins TRBV4-1 to TRBJ2-6; weak D call: TRBD1 (6 bases). This CDR3 has 17 residues. The germline V gene encodes CDR1 MGHRA and CDR2 YSYEKL. With 8 bases removed from V and 2 bases from J, the gap between germline ends came to 19 bases. CDR3 residues: CASGGSFATPGANVLTF. The CDR3 DNA follows: TGCGCCAGCGGGGGCTCGTTTGCCACGCCTGGGGCCAACGTCCTGACTTTC.

This clone was recorded a few times. V and J are TRBV30 and TRBJ2-1; 9 bases fit TRBD1. The junction had 7 bases not matched to a gene; V was cut back by 8 bases and J by 5 bases. Germline CDR1 and CDR2: GTSNPN and SVGIG (reference sequence). The CDR3 spans 13 residues. Written as DNA, the CDR3 is TGTGCCGGGGCGGGACAGGGCAACAATGAGCAGTTCTTC. Translated, it gives CAGAGQGNNEQFF.

The gene calls are TRBV6-5 and TRBJ2-1, with 8 bases fitting TRBD2. The CDR3 has 14 amino acids. Germline trimming cut 6 bases from V and 3 bases from J; bases unmatched to any gene: 4. The germline gives CDR1 MNHEY, CDR2 SVGAGI. The DNA for the CDR3 is TGTGCCAGCAGCACCGCGGGGGGCTACAATGAGCAGTTCTTC. Translated: CASSTAGGYNEQFF.

The gene calls are TRBV7-8 and TRBJ2-5; no clear D. There are 14 residues in the CDR3. Germline CDR1 reads SGHVS; CDR2 reads FQNEAQ. V was clipped by 2 bases and J by 5 bases, with 12 bases between them. CDR3 protein: CASSLLVGLETQYF. The CDR3, as DNA: TGTGCCAGCAGCTTATTGGTAGGGCTGGAGACCCAGTACTTC.

This clone has a handful of counts. This rearrangement joins TRBV7-9 to TRBJ2-7, with D possibly being TRBD1 (6 bases). Germline CDR1 is SEHNR and CDR2 is FQNEAQ (reference sequence). The ends were cut back, 3 bases at V and 2 bases at J, with 11 bases in the middle. This CDR3 is 14 amino acids long. CDR3 DNA sequence: TGTGCCAGCAGCTTGGACAGTTCCCCCTACGAGCAGTACTTC. Protein product: CASSLDSSPYEQYF.

V usage is TRBV28 and J usage is TRBJ1-1; D gene uncertain. Germline V gene data show CDR1 as MDHEN and CDR2 as SYDVKM. V gave up 11 bases and J gave up 0 bases, with 10 bases separating them. CDR3 length: 12 residues. The chain's CDR3 is CASDGLNTEAFF. DNA for the CDR3: TGTGCCTCTGACGGTTTGAACACTGAAGCTTTCTTT.

This clone has a handful of counts. The gene calls are TRBV29-1 and TRBJ1-2; D unresolved. Germline CDR1 SQVTM, CDR2 ANQGSEA. Trimming removed 3 bases at V and 8 bases at J, with 13 bases between. The CDR3 sequence is 12 residues long. The CDR3 protein is CSVEAFDQGYTF. The CDR3 bases are TGCAGCGTTGAGGCCTTTGACCAAGGCTACACCTTC.

V is TRBV27 and J is TRBJ1-2; D gene uncertain. Germline CDR1 and CDR2: MNHEY and SMNVEV (reference sequence). V shed 6 bases and J shed 2 bases, with 13 bases lying between them. The CDR3 extends over 14 amino acids. This CDR3 is CASSLRDKNYGYTF. Written as DNA, the CDR3 is TGTGCCAGCAGCCTACGCGACAAGAACTATGGCTACACCTTC.

The chain is built from TRBV18 and TRBJ1-5; D gene unclear. Germline CDR1 KGHSH, CDR2 LQKENI. V lost 0 bases, J lost 6 bases, and 6 bases lay in between. The CDR3 is 13 amino acids. The CDR3 sequence: CASSPPVGQPQHF. CDR3 bases: TGTGCCAGCTCACCACCGGTGGGTCAGCCCCAGCATTTT.

V is TRBV4-1 and J is TRBJ2-7; D is undetermined. CDR3 length: 17 amino acids. The V gene's germline CDR1 is MGHRA and CDR2 YSYEKL. The germline V and J ends were trimmed by 1 base and 2 bases, with 18 bases remaining between them. Here the CDR3 reads CASSQGRNAESPYEQYF. The CDR3 nucleotides are TGCGCCAGCAGCCAAGGCCGGAACGCCGAGTCCCCCTACGAGCAGTACTTC.

The chain carries TRBV27 and TRBJ2-5; D gene ambiguous. This CDR3 region has 10 residues. Trimming shortened V by 8 bases and J by 1 base, and 2 bases separated the two germline ends. Germline lookup yields CDR1 MNHEY and CDR2 SMNVEV (reference sequence). CDR3 residues: CASGQETQYF. The CDR3 DNA sequence: TGTGCCAGCGGCCAAGAGACCCAGTACTTC.

The gene calls are TRBV6-1 and TRBJ2-3; TRBD2 agrees at 8 bases. With 4 bases clipped from V and 4 bases from J, the junction kept 7 bases outside the gene matches. Germline assignment: CDR1 MNHNS and CDR2 SASEGT. The CDR3 is 15 residues long. The CDR3 protein is CASSGSGNIADTQYF. CDR3 sequence (DNA): TGTGCCAGCAGTGGTAGCGGGAATATCGCAGATACGCAGTATTTT.

The V and J genes are TRBV5-1 and TRBJ2-5; 11 bases agree with TRBD1. CDR3 length: 15 residues. With 7 bases clipped from V and 4 bases from J, the junction kept 9 bases outside the gene matches. Germline V gene data show CDR1 as SGHRS and CDR2 as YFSETQ. The CDR3 DNA sequence: TGCGCCAGCGGAACGACGGGGACAGGGGGAGAGACCCAGTACTTC. As protein: CASGTTGTGGETQYF.